A selection of T cell receptor beta chains follows, all from one sample in a study of T cells in Graves' hyperthyroidism and ophthalmopathy. TCRdb reprocessed the multiplex PCR reads with MiXCR, giving one entry per CDR3 protein. The sample holds 500,000 to 650,000 distinct CDR3 sequences, roughly 17% seen once. Sequencing was performed on blood. The receptors stem from a young woman with Graves' ophthalmopathy. Both conserved end residues are part of each CDR3. Each record gives: D gene, clone size, CDR3 length, V gene, J gene, CDR3 DNA, CDR3 protein. D genes are given only for firm matches. The size of a clone is reported for some rows only, either as once, few or many, or as a class for expanded clones.

d_call: TRBD2; clone_size: many; cdr3_length: 13; v_call: TRBV20-1; j_call: TRBJ2-3; cdr3_nt: TGCAGTGCCACTAGCGTAAGCACAGATACGCAGTATTTT; cdr3_aa: CSATSVSTDTQYF
d_call: .; clone_size: once; cdr3_length: 11; v_call: TRBV6-2/TRBV6-3; j_call: TRBJ2-7; cdr3_nt: TGTGCCAGCAGACACCACCTCGAGCAGTACTTC; cdr3_aa: CASRHHLEQYF
d_call: .; clone_size: many; cdr3_length: 14; v_call: TRBV15; j_call: TRBJ2-5; cdr3_nt: TGTGCCACCAGCAGAGGCGACAGCCAAGAGACCCAGTACTTC; cdr3_aa: CATSRGDSQETQYF
d_call: TRBD1; clone_size: few; cdr3_length: 16; v_call: TRBV24-1; j_call: TRBJ2-3; cdr3_nt: TGTGCCACCAGTGAGTGGCGACAGGGATCCACAGATACGCAGTATTTT; cdr3_aa: CATSEWRQGSTDTQYF
d_call: TRBD1; clone_size: .; cdr3_length: 16; v_call: TRBV7-9; j_call: TRBJ2-3; cdr3_nt: TGTGCCAGCAGCTTAGGGGACAGGGCAAGGACAGATACGCAGTATTTT; cdr3_aa: CASSLGDRARTDTQYF
d_call: .; clone_size: many; cdr3_length: 15; v_call: TRBV6-1; j_call: TRBJ2-6; cdr3_nt: TGTGCCAGCAGTGAACCGGGGGCTGGGGCCAACGTCCTGACTTTC; cdr3_aa: CASSEPGAGANVLTF
d_call: .; clone_size: .; cdr3_length: 16; v_call: TRBV5-6; j_call: TRBJ1-3; cdr3_nt: TGTGCCAGCAGCTTGGACGGCTACCCCTCTGGAAACACCATATATTTT; cdr3_aa: CASSLDGYPSGNTIYF
d_call: TRBD1; clone_size: many; cdr3_length: 14; v_call: TRBV28; j_call: TRBJ1-2; cdr3_nt: TGTGCCAGCAGTTTGAGGGGGCGATACTATGGCTACACCTTC; cdr3_aa: CASSLRGRYYGYTF
d_call: .; clone_size: many; cdr3_length: 15; v_call: TRBV28; j_call: TRBJ2-7; cdr3_nt: TGTGCCAGCAGTTCGGAGGGGCCGGGAGACCACGAGCAGTACTTC; cdr3_aa: CASSSEGPGDHEQYF
d_call: .; clone_size: .; cdr3_length: 11; v_call: TRBV12-3/TRBV12-4; j_call: TRBJ1-2; cdr3_nt: TGTGCCAGCGCCCCGGAAGGAGAATACACCTTC; cdr3_aa: CASAPEGEYTF
d_call: .; clone_size: .; cdr3_length: 16; v_call: TRBV7-9; j_call: TRBJ1-4; cdr3_nt: TGTGCCAGCAGAGGTAGTAACCCCGCAACTAATGAAAAACTGTTTTTT; cdr3_aa: CASRGSNPATNEKLFF
d_call: TRBD1; clone_size: many; cdr3_length: 16; v_call: TRBV28; j_call: TRBJ1-2; cdr3_nt: TGTGCCAGCAGTTTACGGACAGGGGAGGTTAACTATGGCTACACCTTC; cdr3_aa: CASSLRTGEVNYGYTF
d_call: TRBD1; clone_size: many; cdr3_length: 15; v_call: TRBV24-1; j_call: TRBJ2-1; cdr3_nt: TGTGCCACCAGTGATGACCGGGACAGGGCTAATGAGCAGTTCTTC; cdr3_aa: CATSDDRDRANEQFF
d_call: TRBD1; clone_size: many; cdr3_length: 14; v_call: TRBV6-1; j_call: TRBJ1-1; cdr3_nt: TGTGCCAGCAGTGCGGGACAGAGGGTATCTGGAGCTTTCTTT; cdr3_aa: CASSAGQRVSGAFF
d_call: TRBD2; clone_size: few; cdr3_length: 15; v_call: TRBV19; j_call: TRBJ2-1; cdr3_nt: TGTGCCAGTAGTTGGGCTCTAGCGGGAGTGTATGAGCAGTTCTTC; cdr3_aa: CASSWALAGVYEQFF
d_call: .; clone_size: few; cdr3_length: 12; v_call: TRBV30; j_call: TRBJ2-5; cdr3_nt: TGTGCCTGGAGTGTACGGCAGGCTCCTCTTTACTTC; cdr3_aa: CAWSVRQAPLYF
d_call: .; clone_size: few; cdr3_length: 12; v_call: TRBV20-1; j_call: TRBJ2-5; cdr3_nt: TGCAGTGTCCCGTCGCAGGGAGAGACCCAGTACTTC; cdr3_aa: CSVPSQGETQYF
d_call: TRBD1; clone_size: many; cdr3_length: 16; v_call: TRBV7-9; j_call: TRBJ1-5; cdr3_nt: TGTGCCAGCAGCCTCGGACAGGGGGCGAGCAATCAGCCCCAGCATTTT; cdr3_aa: CASSLGQGASNQPQHF
d_call: .; clone_size: .; cdr3_length: 15; v_call: TRBV4-1; j_call: TRBJ1-2; cdr3_nt: TGCGCCAGCACCCCCGATGACGGTTTTGACTATGGCTACACCTTC; cdr3_aa: CASTPDDGFDYGYTF
d_call: .; clone_size: many; cdr3_length: 17; v_call: TRBV28; j_call: TRBJ1-4; cdr3_nt: TGTGCCAGCAGCCGTCCCATAGCAGGGGCAATTAATGAAAAACTGTTTTTT; cdr3_aa: CASSRPIAGAINEKLFF
d_call: .; clone_size: few; cdr3_length: 14; v_call: TRBV6-1; j_call: TRBJ2-2; cdr3_nt: TGTGCCAGTATGGACTTCCCGAACACCGGGGAGCTGTTTTTT; cdr3_aa: CASMDFPNTGELFF
d_call: TRBD2; clone_size: few; cdr3_length: 16; v_call: TRBV7-3; j_call: TRBJ2-1; cdr3_nt: TGTGCCAGCAGCCAAACGGCGGGGGATCCCTACAATGAGCAGTTCTTC; cdr3_aa: CASSQTAGDPYNEQFF
d_call: TRBD2; clone_size: few; cdr3_length: 16; v_call: TRBV5-1; j_call: TRBJ2-7; cdr3_nt: TGCGCCAGCAGCGCGGGGGTGGCAGGGCTCTCCTACGAGCAGTACTTC; cdr3_aa: CASSAGVAGLSYEQYF
d_call: .; clone_size: many; cdr3_length: 15; v_call: TRBV2; j_call: TRBJ1-2; cdr3_nt: TGTGCCAGCGCATCAAGCAGGGACGGGCTCTATGGCTACACCTTC; cdr3_aa: CASASSRDGLYGYTF
d_call: TRBD1; clone_size: many; cdr3_length: 16; v_call: TRBV28; j_call: TRBJ2-2; cdr3_nt: TGTGCCAGCAGTTTACCCGGGGACAGGGACGTCGGGGAGCTGTTTTTT; cdr3_aa: CASSLPGDRDVGELFF
d_call: .; clone_size: many; cdr3_length: 14; v_call: TRBV5-6; j_call: TRBJ1-5; cdr3_nt: TGTGCCAGCAGCTTGGCGGGGGGCCGGCAGCCCCAGCATTTT; cdr3_aa: CASSLAGGRQPQHF
d_call: TRBD1; clone_size: .; cdr3_length: 13; v_call: TRBV27; j_call: TRBJ2-7; cdr3_nt: TGTGCCAGCAGTTTTACACAGGGGGGTGAGCAGTACTTC; cdr3_aa: CASSFTQGGEQYF
d_call: .; clone_size: many; cdr3_length: 12; v_call: TRBV20-1; j_call: TRBJ2-1; cdr3_nt: TGCAGTGCTAGCGGGTGGGTCAATGAGCAGTTCTTC; cdr3_aa: CSASGWVNEQFF
d_call: .; clone_size: few; cdr3_length: 17; v_call: TRBV5-1; j_call: TRBJ1-3; cdr3_nt: TGCGCCAGCAGCTTATTAGGTTCAGGCGACCCCGGAAACACCATATATTTT; cdr3_aa: CASSLLGSGDPGNTIYF
d_call: TRBD1; clone_size: .; cdr3_length: 19; v_call: TRBV30; j_call: TRBJ1-4; cdr3_nt: TGTGCCTGGAGTGGACCGGGACAGGGGTGGTTAAGAACTAATGAAAAACTGTTTTTT; cdr3_aa: CAWSGPGQGWLRTNEKLFF
d_call: .; clone_size: few; cdr3_length: 13; v_call: TRBV24-1; j_call: TRBJ2-7; cdr3_nt: TGTGCCACCAGTGAAGCCTCTTTTCTCGAGCAGTACTTC; cdr3_aa: CATSEASFLEQYF